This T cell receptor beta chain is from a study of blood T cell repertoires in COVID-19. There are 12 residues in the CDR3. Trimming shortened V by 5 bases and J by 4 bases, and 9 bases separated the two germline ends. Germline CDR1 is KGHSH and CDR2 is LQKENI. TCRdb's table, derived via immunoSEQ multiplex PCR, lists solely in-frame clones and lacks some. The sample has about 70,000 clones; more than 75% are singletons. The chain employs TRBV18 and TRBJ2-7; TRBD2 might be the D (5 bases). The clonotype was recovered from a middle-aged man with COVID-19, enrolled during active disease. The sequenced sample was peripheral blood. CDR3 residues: CASSLGDYEQYF. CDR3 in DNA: TGTGCCAGCTCATTGGGAGATTACGAGCAGTACTTC. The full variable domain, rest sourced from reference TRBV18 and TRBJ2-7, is NAGVMQNPRHLVRRRGQEARLRCSPMKGHSHVYWYRQLPEEGLKFMVYLQKENIIDESGMPKERFSAEFPKEGPSILRIQQVVRGDSAAYFCASSLGDYEQYFGPGTRLTVT.